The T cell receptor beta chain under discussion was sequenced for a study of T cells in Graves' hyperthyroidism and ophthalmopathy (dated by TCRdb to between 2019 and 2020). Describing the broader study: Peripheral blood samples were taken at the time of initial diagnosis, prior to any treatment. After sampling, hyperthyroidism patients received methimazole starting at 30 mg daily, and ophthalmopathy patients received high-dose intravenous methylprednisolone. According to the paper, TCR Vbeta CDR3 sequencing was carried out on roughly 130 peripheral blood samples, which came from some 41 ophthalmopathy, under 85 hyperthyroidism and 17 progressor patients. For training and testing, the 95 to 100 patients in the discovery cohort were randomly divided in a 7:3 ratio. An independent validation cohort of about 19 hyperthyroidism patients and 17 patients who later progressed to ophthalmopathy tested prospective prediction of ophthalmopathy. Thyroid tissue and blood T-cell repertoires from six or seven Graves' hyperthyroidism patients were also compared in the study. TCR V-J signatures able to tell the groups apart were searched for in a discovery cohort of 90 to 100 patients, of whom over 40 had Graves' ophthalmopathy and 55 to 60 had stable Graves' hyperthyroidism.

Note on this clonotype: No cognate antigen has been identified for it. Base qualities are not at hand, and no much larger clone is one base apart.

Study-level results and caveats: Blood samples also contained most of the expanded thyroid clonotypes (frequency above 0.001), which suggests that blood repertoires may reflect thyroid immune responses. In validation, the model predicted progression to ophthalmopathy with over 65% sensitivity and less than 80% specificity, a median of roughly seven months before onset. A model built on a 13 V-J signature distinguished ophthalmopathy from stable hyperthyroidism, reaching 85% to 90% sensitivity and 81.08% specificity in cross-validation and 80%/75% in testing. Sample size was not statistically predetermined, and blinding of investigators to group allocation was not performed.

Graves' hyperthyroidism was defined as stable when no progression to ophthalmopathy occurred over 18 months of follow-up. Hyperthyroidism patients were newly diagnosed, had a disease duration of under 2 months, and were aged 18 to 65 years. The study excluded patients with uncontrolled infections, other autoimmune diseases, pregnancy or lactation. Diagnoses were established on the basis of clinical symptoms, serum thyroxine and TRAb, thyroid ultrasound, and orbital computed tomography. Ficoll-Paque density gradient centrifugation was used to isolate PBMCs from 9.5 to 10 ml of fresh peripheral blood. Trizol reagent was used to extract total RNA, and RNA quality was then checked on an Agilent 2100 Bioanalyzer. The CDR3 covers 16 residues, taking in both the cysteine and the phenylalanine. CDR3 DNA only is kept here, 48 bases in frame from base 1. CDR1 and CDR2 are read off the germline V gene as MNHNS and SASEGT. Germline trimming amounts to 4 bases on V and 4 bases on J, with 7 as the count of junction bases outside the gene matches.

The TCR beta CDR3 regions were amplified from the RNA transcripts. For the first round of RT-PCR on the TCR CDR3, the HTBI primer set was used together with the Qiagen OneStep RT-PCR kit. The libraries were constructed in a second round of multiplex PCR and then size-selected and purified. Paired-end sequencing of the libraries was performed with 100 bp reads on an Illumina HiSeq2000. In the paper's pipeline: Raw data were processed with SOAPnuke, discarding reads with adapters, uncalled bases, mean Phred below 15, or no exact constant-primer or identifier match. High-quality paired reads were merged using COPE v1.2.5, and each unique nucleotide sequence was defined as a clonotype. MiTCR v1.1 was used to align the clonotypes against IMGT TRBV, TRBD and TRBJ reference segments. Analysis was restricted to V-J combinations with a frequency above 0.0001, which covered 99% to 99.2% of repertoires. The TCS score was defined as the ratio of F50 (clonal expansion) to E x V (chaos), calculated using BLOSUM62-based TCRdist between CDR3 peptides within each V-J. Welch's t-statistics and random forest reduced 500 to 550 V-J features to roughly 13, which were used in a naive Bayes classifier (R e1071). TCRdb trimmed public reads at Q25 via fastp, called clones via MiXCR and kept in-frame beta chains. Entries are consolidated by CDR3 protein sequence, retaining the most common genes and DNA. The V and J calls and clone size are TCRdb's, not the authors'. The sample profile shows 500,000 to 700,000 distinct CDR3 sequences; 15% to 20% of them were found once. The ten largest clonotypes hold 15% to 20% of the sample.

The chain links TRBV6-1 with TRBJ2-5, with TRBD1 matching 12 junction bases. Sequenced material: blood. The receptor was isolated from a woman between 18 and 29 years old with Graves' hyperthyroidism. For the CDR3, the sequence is CASSAPGQGARETQYF. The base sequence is TGTGCCAGCAGTGCCCCGGGACAGGGGGCGAGAGAGACCCAGTACTTC.